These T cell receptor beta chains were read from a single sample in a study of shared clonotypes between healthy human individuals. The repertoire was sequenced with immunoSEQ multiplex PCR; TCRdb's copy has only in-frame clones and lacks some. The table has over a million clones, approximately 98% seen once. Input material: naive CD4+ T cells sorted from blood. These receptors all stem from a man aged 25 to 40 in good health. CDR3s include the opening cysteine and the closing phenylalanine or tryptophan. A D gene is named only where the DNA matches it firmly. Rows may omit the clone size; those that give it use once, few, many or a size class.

CDR3 DNA: TGCAGCGTCCAAGCAGGGGGCAGAACTGAAGCTTTCTTT; CDR3 protein: CSVQAGGRTEAFF; clone size: once; J gene: TRBJ1-1; CDR3 length: 13; D gene: TRBD1; V gene: TRBV29-1
CDR3 DNA: TGTGCCAGCAGCTTAAACAGGGGGAACACCGGGGAGCTGTTTTTT; CDR3 protein: CASSLNRGNTGELFF; clone size: .; J gene: TRBJ2-2; CDR3 length: 15; D gene: TRBD1; V gene: TRBV7-9
CDR3 DNA: TGTGCCAGCAGCACTAGCGGGAGGGAGCAGTTCTTC; CDR3 protein: CASSTSGREQFF; clone size: .; J gene: TRBJ2-1; CDR3 length: 12; D gene: TRBD2; V gene: TRBV11-3
CDR3 DNA: TGTGCCAGCAGTGACGCGATGGGGACTGAAGCTTTCTTT; CDR3 protein: CASSDAMGTEAFF; clone size: .; J gene: TRBJ1-1; CDR3 length: 13; D gene: .; V gene: TRBV6-4
CDR3 DNA: TGCGCCAGCAGCTTGGTAGGGACTAGCGTCTCCATTCAGTACTTC; CDR3 protein: CASSLVGTSVSIQYF; clone size: .; J gene: TRBJ2-4; CDR3 length: 15; D gene: TRBD2; V gene: TRBV5-1
CDR3 DNA: TGTGCCAGCAGATTCGGGGCTGGACAGCCCCAGCATTTT; CDR3 protein: CASRFGAGQPQHF; clone size: .; J gene: TRBJ1-5; CDR3 length: 13; D gene: .; V gene: TRBV5-8
CDR3 DNA: TGCGCCAGCAGCTTGGGACAGGAACAAAACATTCAGTACTTC; CDR3 protein: CASSLGQEQNIQYF; clone size: .; J gene: TRBJ2-4; CDR3 length: 14; D gene: .; V gene: TRBV5-1
CDR3 DNA: TGTGCCAGTAGTATACGGACAGGTGAAGCTTTCTTT; CDR3 protein: CASSIRTGEAFF; clone size: .; J gene: TRBJ1-1; CDR3 length: 12; D gene: TRBD1; V gene: TRBV19
CDR3 DNA: TGTGCCAGCTCACCAATCCCCGGGACAGGAGAGACCCAGTACTTC; CDR3 protein: CASSPIPGTGETQYF; clone size: .; J gene: TRBJ2-5; CDR3 length: 15; D gene: TRBD1; V gene: TRBV18
CDR3 DNA: TGTGCCAGCTCAAGGGATAGAACCCGCTACGAGCAGTACTTC; CDR3 protein: CASSRDRTRYEQYF; clone size: .; J gene: TRBJ2-7; CDR3 length: 14; D gene: .; V gene: TRBV18
CDR3 DNA: TGTGCCAGCAGTGAGCAGTACAGCTCCTACGAGCAGTACTTC; CDR3 protein: CASSEQYSSYEQYF; clone size: .; J gene: TRBJ2-7; CDR3 length: 14; D gene: .; V gene: TRBV6-1
CDR3 DNA: TGCGCCAGCAGCTTGGGGTCTAGCGGGAGGAGAACAGATACGCAGTATTTT; CDR3 protein: CASSLGSSGRRTDTQYF; clone size: .; J gene: TRBJ2-3; CDR3 length: 17; D gene: TRBD2; V gene: TRBV5-1
CDR3 DNA: TGTGCCAGCAAGGGACTAGCGCCCCGGGAGCAGTTCTTC; CDR3 protein: CASKGLAPREQFF; clone size: once; J gene: TRBJ2-1; CDR3 length: 13; D gene: TRBD2; V gene: TRBV28
CDR3 DNA: TGTGCCAGCAGTTTACAAGGGGGCCTTTACAATGAGCAGTTCTTC; CDR3 protein: CASSLQGGLYNEQFF; clone size: .; J gene: TRBJ2-1; CDR3 length: 15; D gene: TRBD1; V gene: TRBV28
CDR3 DNA: TGTGCCTCCAAGGAGCCAACCGGGGAGCTGTTTTTT; CDR3 protein: CASKEPTGELFF; clone size: .; J gene: TRBJ2-2; CDR3 length: 12; D gene: .; V gene: TRBV28
CDR3 DNA: TGTGCCAGCAGCGTAGACCACAGGGTAAGGGACACTGAAGCTTTCTTT; CDR3 protein: CASSVDHRVRDTEAFF; clone size: .; J gene: TRBJ1-1; CDR3 length: 16; D gene: .; V gene: TRBV9
CDR3 DNA: TGTGCCAGCAGCGTAGTCGTCTCCACTGAGCAGTTCTTC; CDR3 protein: CASSVVVSTEQFF; clone size: .; J gene: TRBJ2-1; CDR3 length: 13; D gene: .; V gene: TRBV9
CDR3 DNA: TGTGCCAGTCGACGGGACACGAGCTCCTACGAGCAGTACTTC; CDR3 protein: CASRRDTSSYEQYF; clone size: .; J gene: TRBJ2-7; CDR3 length: 14; D gene: .; V gene: TRBV19
CDR3 DNA: TGTGCCAGCAGCTTGAATTCGGCAGGGCGGAACTATGGCTACACCTTC; CDR3 protein: CASSLNSAGRNYGYTF; clone size: .; J gene: TRBJ1-2; CDR3 length: 16; D gene: .; V gene: TRBV5-4
CDR3 DNA: TGCAGCGTTGTTCTAGCGGAGAGGTCGATGAAGCAGTTCTTC; CDR3 protein: CSVVLAERSMKQFF; clone size: .; J gene: TRBJ2-1; CDR3 length: 14; D gene: TRBD2; V gene: TRBV29-1
CDR3 DNA: TGTGCCAGCAGTTTAACCCCCCACACAAGGGTTAACTATGGCTACACCTTC; CDR3 protein: CASSLTPHTRVNYGYTF; clone size: .; J gene: TRBJ1-2; CDR3 length: 17; D gene: .; V gene: TRBV28
CDR3 DNA: TGTGCCAGCAGTGAATCCCGGGGACGGGAGACCCAGTACTTC; CDR3 protein: CASSESRGRETQYF; clone size: .; J gene: TRBJ2-5; CDR3 length: 14; D gene: .; V gene: TRBV6-1
CDR3 DNA: TGCAGCGGCGGGCTCCGCTCCTACAATGAGCAGTTCTTC; CDR3 protein: CSGGLRSYNEQFF; clone size: .; J gene: TRBJ2-1; CDR3 length: 13; D gene: .; V gene: TRBV29-1
CDR3 DNA: TGCATGGGGGGCGGTGGCTATGGCTACACCTTC; CDR3 protein: CMGGGGYGYTF; clone size: once; J gene: TRBJ1-2; CDR3 length: 11; D gene: .; V gene: TRBV20-1
CDR3 DNA: TGTGCCAGCAGCCCATCACTAGCGGCCTCCTACAATGAGCAGTTCTTC; CDR3 protein: CASSPSLAASYNEQFF; clone size: .; J gene: TRBJ2-1; CDR3 length: 16; D gene: TRBD2; V gene: TRBV9
CDR3 DNA: TGTGCCTGGAGGCTCCCTAGCGGGAGGGCCACTGGGGCCAACGTCCTGACTTTC; CDR3 protein: CAWRLPSGRATGANVLTF; clone size: .; J gene: TRBJ2-6; CDR3 length: 18; D gene: TRBD2; V gene: TRBV30
CDR3 DNA: TGTGCCAGCAGCTTAGAAGGGACTAGCGGCTACGAGCAGTACTTC; CDR3 protein: CASSLEGTSGYEQYF; clone size: .; J gene: TRBJ2-7; CDR3 length: 15; D gene: TRBD2; V gene: TRBV11-2
CDR3 DNA: TGTGCCAGCTCACCCCCCAGTCAGTCAGAGACCCAGTACTTC; CDR3 protein: CASSPPSQSETQYF; clone size: .; J gene: TRBJ2-5; CDR3 length: 14; D gene: .; V gene: TRBV18
CDR3 DNA: TGTGCCATCAGTAGTGGCAATCAGCCCCAGCATTTT; CDR3 protein: CAISSGNQPQHF; clone size: .; J gene: TRBJ1-5; CDR3 length: 12; D gene: .; V gene: TRBV10-3
CDR3 DNA: TGTGCCAGCAGTTCTGGGACAGCCCTGAACACTGAAGCTTTCTTT; CDR3 protein: CASSSGTALNTEAFF; clone size: .; J gene: TRBJ1-1; CDR3 length: 15; D gene: TRBD1; V gene: TRBV28
CDR3 DNA: TGTGCCAGCAGACCGGGCAGAACTTATGGCTACACCTTC; CDR3 protein: CASRPGRTYGYTF; clone size: .; J gene: TRBJ1-2; CDR3 length: 13; D gene: .; V gene: TRBV6-1
CDR3 DNA: TGTGCCAGCAGCTTGGTAGGACAGGGGGCTAGTGAAAAACTGTTTTTT; CDR3 protein: CASSLVGQGASEKLFF; clone size: .; J gene: TRBJ1-4; CDR3 length: 16; D gene: TRBD1; V gene: TRBV7-9
CDR3 DNA: TGTGCCAGCAGTGAGAATGGGGGGCGCACCGGGCGCGGCTACACCTTC; CDR3 protein: CASSENGGRTGRGYTF; clone size: .; J gene: TRBJ1-2; CDR3 length: 16; D gene: .; V gene: TRBV27
CDR3 DNA: TGCGCCAGCAGCTTGGCGGGATCGGACACCGGGGAGCTGTTTTTT; CDR3 protein: CASSLAGSDTGELFF; clone size: .; J gene: TRBJ2-2; CDR3 length: 15; D gene: .; V gene: TRBV5-1
CDR3 DNA: TGTGCCAGCAGCAAAATAGGGGTACTGCAAGAGACCCAGTACTTC; CDR3 protein: CASSKIGVLQETQYF; clone size: once; J gene: TRBJ2-5; CDR3 length: 15; D gene: .; V gene: TRBV27
CDR3 DNA: TGTGCCAGCAGTTCATCCCTCGAAAAACTGTTTTTT; CDR3 protein: CASSSSLEKLFF; clone size: .; J gene: TRBJ1-4; CDR3 length: 12; D gene: .; V gene: TRBV28
CDR3 DNA: TGCAGCGTTTGGCCAGGGAACACTGAAGCTTTCTTT; CDR3 protein: CSVWPGNTEAFF; clone size: once; J gene: TRBJ1-1; CDR3 length: 12; D gene: .; V gene: TRBV29-1
CDR3 DNA: TGTGCCAGCAGCTTTCTCGGTCAGCCCCAGCATTTT; CDR3 protein: CASSFLGQPQHF; clone size: .; J gene: TRBJ1-5; CDR3 length: 12; D gene: .; V gene: TRBV7-2
CDR3 DNA: TGCGCCAGCAGCCAGACTACAGCGGACGGCGAAAACTATGGCTACACCTTC; CDR3 protein: CASSQTTADGENYGYTF; clone size: .; J gene: TRBJ1-2; CDR3 length: 17; D gene: .; V gene: TRBV4-1
CDR3 DNA: TGTGCCAGCAGTTTACACGAGAGCTATGGCTACACCTTC; CDR3 protein: CASSLHESYGYTF; clone size: .; J gene: TRBJ1-2; CDR3 length: 13; D gene: .; V gene: TRBV28
CDR3 DNA: TGCGCCAGCAGTTCTGCGGGAGTTGATGAGCAGTTCTTC; CDR3 protein: CASSSAGVDEQFF; clone size: .; J gene: TRBJ2-1; CDR3 length: 13; D gene: TRBD2; V gene: TRBV5-1
CDR3 DNA: TGTGCCAGCAGCGTAGCGGTGGACACTGAAGCTTTCTTT; CDR3 protein: CASSVAVDTEAFF; clone size: .; J gene: TRBJ1-1; CDR3 length: 13; D gene: .; V gene: TRBV9
CDR3 DNA: TGTGCCAGCAGCAGATCGGGACTAGCGGGAGTTGACAAAAACATTCAGTACTTC; CDR3 protein: CASSRSGLAGVDKNIQYF; clone size: .; J gene: TRBJ2-4; CDR3 length: 18; D gene: TRBD2; V gene: TRBV11-2
CDR3 DNA: TGTGCCAGTAGTATATATCTAGCGGGATACACAGATACGCAGTATTTT; CDR3 protein: CASSIYLAGYTDTQYF; clone size: .; J gene: TRBJ2-3; CDR3 length: 16; D gene: TRBD2; V gene: TRBV19
CDR3 DNA: TGTGCCAGCAGCGAGACAGGGCAGACTGGGGCCAACGTCCTGACTTTC; CDR3 protein: CASSETGQTGANVLTF; clone size: .; J gene: TRBJ2-6; CDR3 length: 16; D gene: TRBD1; V gene: TRBV7-8
CDR3 DNA: TGCGCCAGCAGCCCCTGGGACCTAGCGGATGAGCAGTTCTTC; CDR3 protein: CASSPWDLADEQFF; clone size: once; J gene: TRBJ2-1; CDR3 length: 14; D gene: TRBD2; V gene: TRBV10-1
CDR3 DNA: TGTGCCAGTAGGATAATCCACCTCCGAGGCACCGGGGAGCTGTTTTTT; CDR3 protein: CASRIIHLRGTGELFF; clone size: .; J gene: TRBJ2-2; CDR3 length: 16; D gene: .; V gene: TRBV19
CDR3 DNA: TGTGCCAGCAGCCCCGGTGGAGCGAACACTGAAGCTTTCTTT; CDR3 protein: CASSPGGANTEAFF; clone size: .; J gene: TRBJ1-1; CDR3 length: 14; D gene: .; V gene: TRBV5-6
CDR3 DNA: TGTGCCAGCACCCGAGCGGCGGGGATACCTTCTGGGGCCAACGTCCTGACTTTC; CDR3 protein: CASTRAAGIPSGANVLTF; clone size: .; J gene: TRBJ2-6; CDR3 length: 18; D gene: .; V gene: TRBV7-6
CDR3 DNA: TGTGCCAGCAGTTTACGGCGAGACAATCAGCCCCAGCATTTT; CDR3 protein: CASSLRRDNQPQHF; clone size: .; J gene: TRBJ1-5; CDR3 length: 14; D gene: .; V gene: TRBV27
CDR3 DNA: TGTGCCAGCAGCCAAAAGCGGGAGGGCCGAAATGAGCAGTTCTTC; CDR3 protein: CASSQKREGRNEQFF; clone size: once; J gene: TRBJ2-1; CDR3 length: 15; D gene: TRBD2; V gene: TRBV5-4
CDR3 DNA: TGTGCCAGCAGACCAACGCGCACCAATCAGCCCCAGCATTTT; CDR3 protein: CASRPTRTNQPQHF; clone size: .; J gene: TRBJ1-5; CDR3 length: 14; D gene: .; V gene: TRBV27
CDR3 DNA: TGCGCCAGCAGCTTAGCAGTCTCCGGGGAGCTGTTTTTT; CDR3 protein: CASSLAVSGELFF; clone size: .; J gene: TRBJ2-2; CDR3 length: 13; D gene: .; V gene: TRBV5-1
CDR3 DNA: TGTGCCAGCAGCGCAAGAGGGACAGGGCCCTACGAGCAGTACTTC; CDR3 protein: CASSARGTGPYEQYF; clone size: .; J gene: TRBJ2-7; CDR3 length: 15; D gene: TRBD1; V gene: TRBV9